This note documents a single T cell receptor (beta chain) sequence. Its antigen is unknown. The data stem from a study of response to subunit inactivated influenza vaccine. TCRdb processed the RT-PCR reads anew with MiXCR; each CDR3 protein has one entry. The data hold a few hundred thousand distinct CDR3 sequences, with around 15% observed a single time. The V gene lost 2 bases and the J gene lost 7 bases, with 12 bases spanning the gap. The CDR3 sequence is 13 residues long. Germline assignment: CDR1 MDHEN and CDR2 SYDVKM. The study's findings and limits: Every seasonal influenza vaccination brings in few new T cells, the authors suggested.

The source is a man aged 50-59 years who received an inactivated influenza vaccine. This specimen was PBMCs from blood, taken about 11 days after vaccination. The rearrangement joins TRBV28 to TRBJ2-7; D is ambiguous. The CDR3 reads CASSLARPGEQYF. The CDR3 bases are TGTGCCAGCAGTTTAGCACGACCTGGAGAGCAGTACTTC.